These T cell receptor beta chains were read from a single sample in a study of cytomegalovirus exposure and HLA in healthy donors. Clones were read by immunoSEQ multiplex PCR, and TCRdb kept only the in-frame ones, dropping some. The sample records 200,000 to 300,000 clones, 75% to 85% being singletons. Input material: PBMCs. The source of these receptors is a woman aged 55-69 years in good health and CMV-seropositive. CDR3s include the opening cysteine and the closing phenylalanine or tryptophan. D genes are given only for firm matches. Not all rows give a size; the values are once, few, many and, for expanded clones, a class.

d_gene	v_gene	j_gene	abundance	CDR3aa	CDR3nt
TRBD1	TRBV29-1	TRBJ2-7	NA	CSVEYGFRGQGAYEQYF	TGCAGCGTTGAATATGGTTTTCGGGGACAGGGGGCCTACGAGCAGTACTTC
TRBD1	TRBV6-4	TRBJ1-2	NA	CASSDGQGAYGYTF	TGTGCCAGCAGTGACGGACAGGGGGCCTATGGCTACACCTTC
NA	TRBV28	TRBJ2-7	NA	CASSLSQGEQYF	TGTGCCAGCAGTTTATCCCAGGGCGAGCAGTACTTC
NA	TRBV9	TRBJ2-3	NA	CASSVDVGGDTQYF	TGTGCCAGCAGCGTAGATGTGGGGGGAGATACGCAGTATTTT
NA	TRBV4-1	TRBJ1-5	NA	CASSQLALGTGQPQHF	TGCGCCAGCAGCCAATTGGCCCTGGGAACAGGACAGCCCCAGCATTTT
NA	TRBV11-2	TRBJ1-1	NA	CASSSLPGSMNTEAFF	TGTGCCAGCAGCTCGCTTCCGGGATCCATGAACACTGAAGCTTTCTTT
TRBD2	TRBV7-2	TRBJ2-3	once	CASSLGAGVVSDTQYF	TGTGCCAGCAGCTTAGGGGCGGGAGTGGTGTCGGATACGCAGTATTTT
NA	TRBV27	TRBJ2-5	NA	CASSSQLRGPNWGTQYF	TGTGCCAGCAGTTCCCAACTACGGGGTCCTAACTGGGGGACCCAGTACTTC
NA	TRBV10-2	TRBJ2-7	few	CASSEEDSSYEQYF	TGCGCCAGCAGTGAGGAGGATAGCTCCTACGAGCAGTACTTC
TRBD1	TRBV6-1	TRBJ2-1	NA	CASSKDRDVRNEQFF	TGTGCCAGCAGCAAAGACAGGGATGTTCGCAATGAGCAGTTCTTC
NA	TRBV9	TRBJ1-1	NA	CASSVAPLNTEAFF	TGTGCCAGCAGCGTAGCCCCCTTAAACACTGAAGCTTTCTTT
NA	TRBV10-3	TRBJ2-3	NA	CAISAADTQYF	TGTGCCATCAGTGCGGCAGATACGCAGTATTTT
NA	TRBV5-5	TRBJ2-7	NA	CASSLLQTYEQYF	TGTGCCAGCAGCTTGTTACAGACCTACGAGCAGTACTTC
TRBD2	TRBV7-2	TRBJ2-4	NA	CASSLDSSGASWNIQYF	TGTGCCAGCAGCTTAGATTCTAGCGGGGCCTCCTGGAACATTCAGTACTTC
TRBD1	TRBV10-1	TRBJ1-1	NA	CASSLDRAIGTEAFF	TGCGCCAGCAGCCTCGACAGGGCTATAGGGACTGAAGCTTTCTTT
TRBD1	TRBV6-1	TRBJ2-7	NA	CASSELGTGRLYEQYF	TGTGCCAGCAGTGAGCTGGGGACAGGGAGGCTCTACGAGCAGTACTTC
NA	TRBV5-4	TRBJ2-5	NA	CASSLAGETQYF	TGTGCCAGCAGCTTGGCCGGGGAGACCCAGTACTTC
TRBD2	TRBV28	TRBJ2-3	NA	CASSYSAILAGSTDTQYF	TGTGCCAGCAGTTACTCTGCAATACTAGCGGGATCCACAGATACGCAGTATTTT
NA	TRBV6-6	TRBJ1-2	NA	CASSQGSRYGYTF	TGTGCCAGCAGTCAGGGGTCCCGCTATGGCTACACCTTC
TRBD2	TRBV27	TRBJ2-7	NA	CASSLSGRERMYF	TGTGCCAGCAGTTTATCTGGGCGGGAGAGGATGTACTTC
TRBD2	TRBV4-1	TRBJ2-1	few	CASSQVSPVGTSLYNEQFF	TGCGCCAGCAGCCAAGTAAGTCCAGTAGGGACTAGCTTGTACAATGAGCAGTTCTTC
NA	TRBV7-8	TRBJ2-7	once	CASSLVIMGAGEQYF	TGTGCCAGCAGCTTAGTGATTATGGGGGCAGGCGAGCAGTACTTC
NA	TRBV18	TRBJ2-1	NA	CASWGPTRGEQFF	TGTGCCAGCTGGGGGCCTACAAGGGGTGAGCAGTTCTTC
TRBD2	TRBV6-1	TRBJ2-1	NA	CASSGRVSNEQFF	TGTGCCAGCAGCGGGAGGGTGAGCAATGAGCAGTTCTTC
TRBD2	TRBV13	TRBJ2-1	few	CASSRTSGSYNEQFF	TGTGCCAGCAGCAGAACTAGCGGGAGTTACAATGAGCAGTTCTTC
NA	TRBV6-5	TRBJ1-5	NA	CASSEAVGQPQHF	TGTGCCAGCAGTGAAGCGGTGGGGCAGCCCCAGCATTTT
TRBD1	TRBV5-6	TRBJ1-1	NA	CASSFPTGGSTEAFF	TGTGCCAGCAGCTTCCCGACAGGGGGATCCACTGAAGCTTTCTTT
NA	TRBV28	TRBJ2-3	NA	CASNPRQALTDTQYF	TGTGCCAGCAATCCTAGACAGGCCCTCACAGATACGCAGTATTTT
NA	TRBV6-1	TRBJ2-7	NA	CASSEAGPYEQYF	TGTGCCAGCAGTGAGGCGGGTCCCTACGAGCAGTACTTC
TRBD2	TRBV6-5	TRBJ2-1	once	CATGIAGLALNEQFF	TGTGCCACCGGTATCGCGGGACTAGCATTAAATGAGCAGTTCTTC
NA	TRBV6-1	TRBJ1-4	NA	CASSPPTGTRKLFF	TGTGCCAGCAGTCCTCCCACAGGGACCAGAAAACTGTTTTTT
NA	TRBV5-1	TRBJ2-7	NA	CASSLGGGSDEQYF	TGCGCCAGCAGCTTGGGAGGAGGATCGGACGAGCAGTACTTC
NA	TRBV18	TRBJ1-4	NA	CASSPAAGGNEKLFF	TGTGCCAGCTCTCCGGCGGCCGGGGGGAATGAAAAACTGTTTTTT
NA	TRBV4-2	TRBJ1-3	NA	CASSQGPSGPGNTIYF	TGTGCCAGCAGCCAAGGCCCGTCAGGGCCTGGAAACACCATATATTTT
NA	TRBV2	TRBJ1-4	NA	CASSAQIEKLFF	TGTGCCAGCAGTGCACAGATTGAAAAACTGTTTTTT
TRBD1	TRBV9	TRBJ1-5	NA	CASSAQGDGQPQHF	TGTGCCAGCAGCGCACAGGGGGACGGTCAGCCCCAGCATTTT
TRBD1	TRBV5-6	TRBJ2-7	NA	CASTRWDREYEQYF	TGTGCCAGCACGCGGTGGGACAGGGAATACGAGCAGTACTTC
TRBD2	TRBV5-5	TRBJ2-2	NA	CASSLVVLAGNTGELFF	TGTGCCAGCAGCTTGGTGGTTCTAGCGGGGAACACCGGGGAGCTGTTTTTT
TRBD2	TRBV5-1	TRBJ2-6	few	CASSLYPGASGYVRGSGANVLTF	TGCGCCAGCAGCTTGTATCCAGGGGCTAGCGGGTATGTAAGAGGCTCTGGGGCCAACGTCCTGACTTTC
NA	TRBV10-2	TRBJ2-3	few	CASSDPSTDTQYF	TGCGCCAGCAGTGACCCTAGCACAGATACGCAGTATTTT
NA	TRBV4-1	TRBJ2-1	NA	CASSDDGGSYNEQFF	TGCGCCAGCAGCGACGACGGGGGCTCCTACAATGAGCAGTTCTTC
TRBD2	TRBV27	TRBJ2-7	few	CASSSDSGRVDEQYF	TGTGCCAGCAGCTCCGATAGCGGGAGAGTGGACGAGCAGTACTTC
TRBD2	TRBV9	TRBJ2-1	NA	CASSVDGSGHSYNEQFF	TGTGCCAGCAGCGTAGATGGTAGCGGGCACTCCTACAATGAGCAGTTCTTC
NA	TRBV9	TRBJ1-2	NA	CASSPTSTSNYGYTF	TGTGCCAGCAGCCCAACGAGTACCTCTAACTATGGCTACACCTTC
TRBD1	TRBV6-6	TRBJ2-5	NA	CASSRDRAETQYF	TGTGCCAGCAGTCGGGACAGGGCGGAGACCCAGTACTTC
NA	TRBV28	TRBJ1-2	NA	CASSLSGRGNYGYTF	TGTGCCAGCAGTTTGTCAGGCAGGGGAAACTATGGCTACACCTTC
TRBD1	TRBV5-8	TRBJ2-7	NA	CASSLVTGGSDYEQYF	TGTGCCAGCAGCTTGGTCACAGGGGGCTCGGACTACGAGCAGTACTTC
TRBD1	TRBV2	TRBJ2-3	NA	CASSEAGQGTDTQYF	TGTGCCAGCAGTGAAGCGGGACAGGGGACAGATACGCAGTATTTT